One sample yielded the 18 T cell receptor beta chains listed below, sequenced in a study of blood T cell repertoires in COVID-19. Assay: immunoSEQ multiplex PCR; the TCRdb copy retains only in-frame clones and omits some. The sample holds some 26,000 clones; roughly 74% are singletons and the top ten take less than 8.5%. Sequenced sample: peripheral blood. The receptors stem from a middle-aged man with COVID-19, enrolled during active disease.

The gene calls are TRBV7-9 and TRBJ1-6; TRBD1 might be the D (6 bases). Trimming removed 6 bases at V and 16 bases at J, with 13 bases between. Germline lookup yields CDR1 SEHNR and CDR2 FQNEAQ (reference sequence). This CDR3 has 11 amino acids. The CDR3 bases are TGTGCCAGCAGTCGTGGACAGAATCTCCACTTT. Its translation: CASSRGQNLHF.

In its sample, this clone was seen a few times. The chain carries TRBV28 and TRBJ1-4, with 8 bases aligning to TRBD1. The CDR3 is 21 amino acids. V trimming: 7 bases; J trimming: 4 bases; junction bases outside the gene matches: 26. The germline V gene encodes CDR1 MDHEN and CDR2 SYDVKM. The CDR3 region has the DNA TGTGCCAGCAATTCCCTCAGCTCAGGGGGCGAACGGTGGGGGTATAATGAAAAACTGTTTTTT. It translates to CASNSLSSGGERWGYNEKLFF.

This clone was observed a few times. The V and J genes are TRBV5-5 and TRBJ1-5; D is uncertain. This CDR3 region has 15 residues. Trimming pared 1 base from V and 1 base from J, leaving 9 bases between. Germline values: CDR1 SGHKS, CDR2 YYEKEE (reference sequence). The CDR3 DNA reads as TGTGCCAGCAGCTTGTATCTTTCCAGCAATCAGCCCCAGCATTTT. The encoded protein is CASSLYLSSNQPQHF.

The chain carries TRBV5-1 and TRBJ1-1, with D hard to call. The CDR3 extends over 15 amino acids. The V end was cut by 1 base, the J end by 0 bases, with 10 bases between. Germline V gene lookup returns CDR1 SGHRS and CDR2 YFSETQ. This CDR3 is CASSLSRNMNTEAFF. CDR3 DNA sequence: TGCGCCAGCAGCTTGAGCAGGAACATGAACACTGAAGCTTTCTTT.

V usage is TRBV5-1 and J usage is TRBJ1-1, with 9 nucleotides matching TRBD1. This CDR3 is built from 13 residues. The J segment lost 8 bases and the V segment lost 2 bases, leaving 4 bases of the junction unmatched. Looked up from germline, CDR1 is SGHRS and CDR2 is YFSETQ. CDR3 in DNA: TGCGCCAGCAGCTTTACAGGGGGCCCCGAAGCTTTCTTT. Its protein is CASSFTGGPEAFF.

The chain's CDR3 is CASSSSGRATGELFF. Here the CDR3 DNA reads TGTGCCAGCAGCAGTAGCGGGAGGGCCACCGGGGAGCTGTTTTTT. The chain employs TRBV27 and TRBJ2-2, with TRBD2 identical over 11 bases. The CDR3 totals 15 residues. From germline, CDR1 is MNHEY and CDR2 SMNVEV (reference sequence). Trimming at V came to 6 bases and at J to 4 bases, leaving 4 bases not matched to a gene.

The chain has TRBV18 and TRBJ1-5; 8 bases line up with TRBD1. Germline assignment: CDR1 KGHSH and CDR2 LQKENI. The CDR3 contains 14 residues. V lost 6 bases and J lost 4; bases outside the gene matches: 5. The CDR3 nucleotides read TGTGCCAGCTCTCTCGGACAGGGTAATCAGCCCCAGCATTTT. Residues: CASSLGQGNQPQHF.

The genes are TRBV30 and TRBJ1-3; no reliable D call. Germline V gene lookup returns CDR1 GTSNPN and CDR2 SVGIG (reference sequence). CDR3 length: 12 amino acids. V gave up 4 bases and J gave up 3 bases, with 7 bases separating them. The CDR3 reads CAWMAGGNTIYF. CDR3 nucleotides: TGTGCCTGGATGGCGGGTGGAAACACCATATATTTT. The whole variable domain, filled in from reference TRBV30 and TRBJ1-3, reads SQTIHQWPATLVQPVGSPLSLECTVEGTSNPNLYWYRQAAGRGLQLLFYSVGIGQISSEVPQNLSASRPQDRQFILSSKKLLLSDSGFYLCAWMAGGNTIYFGEGSWLTVV.

This clone showed up just a few times. The chain employs TRBV6-6 and TRBJ1-2; no reliable D call. The germline gives CDR1 MNHNY, CDR2 SVGAGI (reference sequence). The CDR3 contains 12 residues. V was pared by 5 bases and J by 3 bases, with 7 bases between. Here the CDR3 DNA reads TGTGCCAGCAGTCCCGAGGACTATGGCTACACCTTC. This codes for CASSPEDYGYTF.

V usage is TRBV7-9 and J usage is TRBJ2-1; D might be TRBD1 (6 bases). This CDR3 is built from 11 residues. With 4 bases removed from V and 11 bases from J, the gap between germline ends came to 9 bases. Germline CDR1 and CDR2: SEHNR and FQNEAQ (reference sequence). Written as DNA, the CDR3 is TGTGCCAGCAGCTCTGGGACAAAGCAGTTCTTC. It yields the protein CASSSGTKQFF. Drawing the rest from reference TRBV7-9 and TRBJ2-1, the complete variable domain is DTGVSQNPRHKITKRGQNVTFRCDPISEHNRLYWYRQTLGQGPEFLTYFQNEAQLEKSRLLSDRFSAERPKGSFSTLEIQRTEQGDSAMYLCASSSGTKQFFGPGTRLTVL.

The rearrangement links TRBV12-3 or TRBV12-4 to TRBJ1-1; D call uncertain. The CDR3 totals 12 residues. With 3 bases removed from V and 4 bases from J, the gap between germline ends came to 6 bases. CDR3 DNA: TGTGCCAGCAGTTTCACGAGCACTGAAGCTTTCTTT. Encoded protein: CASSFTSTEAFF.

V is TRBV6-1 and J is TRBJ2-3; a weak D match, TRBD2 (7 bases). Between the trimmed V and J ends, which lost 4 bases and 2 bases, there was a span of 22 bases. Germline CDR1 is MNHNS and CDR2 is SASEGT. The CDR3 extends over 18 amino acids. The CDR3 coding sequence is TGTGCCAGCAGTGGACCCTTATCGGGGGGCCGATACACAGATACGCAGTATTTT. Its protein is CASSGPLSGGRYTDTQYF.

The chain employs TRBV19 and TRBJ2-1; 9 positions agree with TRBD2. The V and J ends lost 11 bases and 7 bases, in that order; junction bases with no gene match: 18. Germline V gives CDR1 LNHDA, CDR2 SQIVND (reference sequence). The CDR3 covers 16 residues. This chain's CDR3 is CAVSLRGSGRLNEQFF. The CDR3 coding sequence is TGTGCCGTCAGCCTGAGGGGTAGCGGGAGACTGAATGAGCAGTTCTTC.

The rearrangement links TRBV10-3 to TRBJ2-7, with TRBD1 matching 10 bases. This CDR3 has 14 amino acids. After removal of 6 bases from V and 5 bases from J, the junction contained 7 bases not matched to a gene. Germline-derived CDR1 and CDR2 are ENHRY and SYGVKD. CDR3 in DNA: TGTGCCATCAGGGAGGGACAGGGGCGGAACGAGCAGTACTTC. Protein: CAIREGQGRNEQYF.

In its sample, this clone was seen a few times. CDR3 DNA: TGTGCCAGCAGCTTAGTTTCCCCAAATTCACCCCTCCACTTT. This translates into CASSLVSPNSPLHF. The genes are TRBV11-2 and TRBJ1-6; no clear D gene. V was trimmed by 1 base and J by 7 bases, leaving 8 bases between them. The CDR3 contains 14 residues. Germline lookup yields CDR1 SGHAT and CDR2 FQNNGV.

This clone was counted a few times. CDR3 bases: TGCGCCAGCAGGCCCCTTGGACAGGGACATGCAACTAATGAAAAACTGTTTTTT. This gives the protein CASRPLGQGHATNEKLFF. The gene calls are TRBV10-1 and TRBJ1-4, with 8 bases matching TRBD1. The CDR3 runs to 18 residues. The junction had 12 bases not matched to a gene; V was cut back by 6 bases and J by 0 bases. Germline V gives CDR1 WNHNN, CDR2 SYGVQD (reference sequence).

The rearrangement uses TRBV6-6 and TRBJ2-5, with 7 nucleotides matching TRBD1. The ends lost 5 bases at V and 3 bases at J; junction bases unmatched: 9. CDR1 MNHNY and CDR2 SVGAGI come from the germline V gene (reference sequence). This CDR3 contains 15 residues. The CDR3 loop reads CASSTSTGSKETQYF. Written as DNA, the CDR3 is TGTGCCAGCAGTACCTCGACAGGGAGTAAAGAGACCCAGTACTTC.

This chain joins TRBV18 and TRBJ2-2; TRBD2 is a possible D gene (5 bases). Deletions cut 2 bases from V and 10 bases from J, with 11 bases between. CDR1 is KGHSH, CDR2 LQKENI, per germline. The CDR3 loop spans 13 amino acids. CDR3 bases: TGTGCCAGCTCACCAGGTACAGCGGAGGAGCTGTTTTTT. This sequence encodes CASSPGTAEELFF.